This T cell receptor (beta chain) stems from a study of T cells in Graves' hyperthyroidism and ophthalmopathy. The authors obtained PBMCs from around 10 ml of fresh peripheral blood. Trimming cost V 4 bases and J 5 bases, with 12 bases left between them. Germline V CDR1 and CDR2: SEHNR, FQNEAQ (reference sequence). The CDR3 length is 14 residues. Amplified TCR beta CDR3 regions came from RNA transcripts. RT-PCR in the first round (using the HTBI primer set) targeted the TCR CDR3. TCRdb reprocessed the multiplex PCR reads via MiXCR and lists one record per CDR3 protein. The sample includes more than 250,000 distinct CDR3 sequences, around 15% of them seen just once.

This sequence joins TRBV7-9 and TRBJ1-5; unclear D gene. The sequenced sample consisted of blood. This TCR came from a woman between 50 and 59 years old with Graves' hyperthyroidism that later progressed to Graves' ophthalmopathy. The CDR3 protein is CASSSDGEYQPQHF. For the CDR3, the DNA is TGTGCCAGCAGCTCGGACGGGGAGTATCAGCCCCAGCATTTT.